These 15 T cell receptor beta chains originate from one sample sequenced in a study of blood T cell repertoires in COVID-19. Here immunoSEQ multiplex PCR was the method, and the copy in TCRdb shows in-frame clones only, minus some. The sample includes approximately 150,000 clones, just under 80% of them seen just once. The material sequenced was peripheral blood. The receptors were gathered from a woman aged 60-75 years with acute or convalescent COVID-19.

A few counts support this clone. CDR3 protein: CASSPSGNSNEKLFF. CDR3 DNA: TGTGCCAGCAGTCCCTCGGGTAATTCTAATGAAAAACTGTTTTTT. This chain joins TRBV28 and TRBJ1-4; D unresolved. The V gene lost 5 bases and the J gene lost 3 bases, with 13 bases spanning the gap. Per the germline V gene, CDR1 is MDHEN and CDR2 is SYDVKM. This CDR3 comprises 15 residues.

The chain combines TRBV7-8 with TRBJ2-7; D might be TRBD2 (6 bases). V shed 2 bases and J shed 7 bases, with 21 bases lying between them. This CDR3 has 16 residues. The germline CDR1 and CDR2 sequences are SGHVS and FQNEAQ. In DNA form, the CDR3 reads TGTGCCAGCAGCTTACGGTCGGGAGCCCCTCCTTTAGAGCAGTACTTC. Protein: CASSLRSGAPPLEQYF.

The V gene is TRBV28, the J gene TRBJ1-5, with TRBD1 matching 9 bases. The CDR3 contains 14 residues. J was trimmed by 7 bases and V by 5 bases; bases with no gene match: 6. Germline V gene lookup returns CDR1 MDHEN and CDR2 SYDVKM. The CDR3 protein is CASSGTGYRQPQHF. CDR3 in DNA: TGTGCCAGCAGTGGGACAGGGTATCGGCAGCCCCAGCATTTT.

The chain joins TRBV20-1 to TRBJ1-2; 8 positions agree with TRBD1. The CDR3 sequence is 14 residues long. The junction had 10 bases not matched to a gene; V was cut back by 3 bases and J by 7 bases. Germline CDR1 DFQATT, CDR2 SNEGSKA (reference sequence). The chain's CDR3 is CSASKAGGVCGYTF. The CDR3 DNA reads as TGCAGTGCTAGTAAGGCAGGGGGCGTTTGTGGCTACACCTTC.

CDR3 coding DNA: TGTGCCAGCAGTGAAATCGCGGGAGGGCCGCTCAAGCAGTTCTTC. It is translated as CASSEIAGGPLKQFF. This chain connects TRBV2 to TRBJ2-1, with 9 bases aligning to TRBD2. The CDR3 length is 15 residues. V gave up 2 bases and J gave up 11 bases; unmatched junction bases: 10. Germline values: CDR1 SNHLY, CDR2 FYNNEI. Supplemented by reference TRBV2 and TRBJ2-1, the full variable domain reads EPEVTQTPSHQVTQMGQEVILRCVPISNHLYFYWYRQILGQKVEFLVSFYNNEISEKSEIFDDQFSVERPDGSNFTLKIRSTKLEDSAMYFCASSEIAGGPLKQFFGPGTRLTVL.

This clone has just a few counts. V and J are TRBV28 and TRBJ1-5; D possibly corresponds to TRBD1 (6 bases). V was clipped by 4 bases and J by 6 bases, with 16 bases between them. The germline CDR1 and CDR2 sequences are MDHEN and SYDVKM. The CDR3 consists of 15 residues. In DNA, the CDR3 is TGTGCCAGCAGTTCCCCTCACAGGGTCGGTCAGCCCCAGCATTTT. Protein product: CASSSPHRVGQPQHF.

The chain uses TRBV6-1 and TRBJ1-5; D possibly corresponds to TRBD1 (5 bases). V was cut by 2 bases and J by 5 bases, with 10 bases left in between. This CDR3 spans 14 amino acids. Per the germline V gene, CDR1 is MNHNS and CDR2 is SASEGT. The DNA of the CDR3 is TGTGCCAGCAGTGAAAGCCAGGGCTATCAGCCCCAGCATTTT. It encodes CASSESQGYQPQHF.

The chain is built from TRBV7-2 and TRBJ2-1; 8 bases are a match to TRBD2. The CDR3 covers 17 residues. In germline, CDR1 is SGHTA, CDR2 FQGNSA. Unmatched junction bases numbered 14, after V lost 0 bases and J lost 10 bases. The DNA for the CDR3 is TGTGCCAGCAGCTTAGCGGGGCGGGAGGACATCTTTATCGAGCAGTTCTTC. This translates into CASSLAGREDIFIEQFF.

The J gene is TRBJ1-3, the V gene TRBV2; possibly TRBD1 for D (5 bases). CDR3 length: 15 amino acids. Germline V CDR1 and CDR2: SNHLY, FYNNEI. Trimming shortened V by 6 bases and J by 0 bases, and 12 bases separated the two germline ends. CDR3 amino acids: CASRPRQFSGNTIYF. The DNA for the CDR3 is TGTGCCAGCAGACCCCGACAGTTCTCTGGAAACACCATATATTTT.

This rearrangement joins TRBV20-1 to TRBJ1-6; no reliable D call. V was pared by 3 bases and J by 0 bases, with 9 bases between. Germline CDR1 DFQATT, CDR2 SNEGSKA (reference sequence). This CDR3 contains 15 residues. CDR3 sequence reads: CSASRGSSYNSPLHF. DNA for the CDR3: TGCAGTGCTAGTCGCGGGAGCTCCTATAATTCACCCCTCCACTTT.

V is TRBV5-6 and J is TRBJ1-1; TRBD1 is a possible D gene (5 bases). CDR1 SGHDT and CDR2 YYEEEE come from the germline V gene. This CDR3 spans 12 amino acids. The V end lost 4 bases, the J end lost 5 bases, and 9 bases lay between the germline ends. As DNA, the CDR3 is TGTGCCAGCAGCCCGGGGGGTACTGAAGCTTTCTTT. Its translation is CASSPGGTEAFF.

This clone has a handful of counts. The chain joins TRBV25-1 to TRBJ2-7; 7 bases align to TRBD1. Unmatched junction bases numbered 8, after V lost 5 bases and J lost 7 bases. The CDR3 is 13 residues long. The germline gives CDR1 MGHDK, CDR2 SYGVNS. The CDR3 nucleotides are TGTGCCAGCAGTCGCACAGGGGCTAGGGAGCAGTACTTC. Amino acids: CASSRTGAREQYF.

This chain links TRBV10-2 with TRBJ1-5; D gene ambiguous. This CDR3 spans 13 amino acids. With 2 bases removed from V and 6 bases from J, the gap between germline ends came to 8 bases. Germline-derived CDR1 and CDR2 are WSHSY and SAAADI. The CDR3 loop reads CASSELWAQPQHF. In DNA form, the CDR3 reads TGCGCCAGCAGTGAGCTGTGGGCTCAGCCCCAGCATTTT.

This clone was seen only a few times. The chain has TRBV6-6 and TRBJ2-1; TRBD2 matches 11 bases. Germline trimming cut 7 bases from V and 7 bases from J; bases unmatched to any gene: 9. The CDR3 runs to 15 residues. The germline V gene encodes CDR1 MNHNY and CDR2 SVGAGI (reference sequence). The CDR3 coding sequence is TGTGCCAGCACCATACTAGCGGGAGCGGTGAATGAGCAGTTCTTC. Translated: CASTILAGAVNEQFF.

DNA of the CDR3: TGTGCCGGGGGGCCCGGACTAGCGAACACCGGGGAGCTGTTTTTT. Protein: CAGGPGLANTGELFF. The rearrangement links TRBV19 to TRBJ2-2; D may be TRBD2 (7 bases). The CDR3 runs to 15 residues. The germline gives CDR1 LNHDA, CDR2 SQIVND (reference sequence). Trimming took 11 bases from V and 0 from J, leaving 16 bases between them.